Shown below are 9 T cell receptor beta chains from a single sample sequenced in a study of blood T cell repertoires in COVID-19. Clones were sequenced by immunoSEQ multiplex PCR, and TCRdb holds only the in-frame ones, with some missing. The sample yields over 100,000 clones, around nine tenths seen once. Sequences were obtained from peripheral blood. The receptors shown here come from a man between 60 and 75 years old with COVID-19, enrolled during active disease.

This chain connects TRBV5-1 to TRBJ1-1, with TRBD1 matching 9 bases. V lost 4 bases, J lost 1 base, and 8 bases stayed unmatched. This CDR3 is built from 16 residues. Germline V gives CDR1 SGHRS, CDR2 YFSETQ. The CDR3 sequence is CASSPRPGQGNTEAFF. DNA of the CDR3: TGCGCCAGCAGCCCCCGACCGGGACAGGGGAACACTGAAGCTTTCTTT.

V is TRBV7-3 and J is TRBJ2-1, with 9 nucleotides matching TRBD1. The germline V gene encodes CDR1 SGHTA and CDR2 FQGTGA. The CDR3 covers 16 residues. Trimming cost V 2 bases and J 4 bases; bases outside gene matches: 6. The CDR3 DNA reads TGTGCCAGCAGCTTAGCCCCGGGACAGGGTTACAATGAGCAGTTCTTC. It translates to CASSLAPGQGYNEQFF.

V gene TRBV11-2 combines with J gene TRBJ2-7; the D is unclear. The CDR3 runs to 14 residues. Trimming stripped 3 bases from V and 1 base from J, with 10 bases between. Germline V gene sequence: CDR1 SGHAT, CDR2 FQNNGV. Here the CDR3 reads CASSFLRGSYEQYF. The CDR3 DNA is TGTGCCAGCAGCTTCCTGCGTGGTTCCTACGAGCAGTACTTC.

V is TRBV5-1 and J is TRBJ1-5, with 9 positions matching TRBD1. Germline assignment: CDR1 SGHRS and CDR2 YFSETQ. V lost 3 bases, J lost 4 bases, and 5 bases stayed unmatched. CDR3 size: 15 residues. CDR3 amino acids: CASSSGGQGNQPQHF. The CDR3 nucleotides are TGCGCCAGCAGCTCGGGCGGACAGGGGAATCAGCCCCAGCATTTT.

This clone occurred a few times. This chain links TRBV6-5 with TRBJ1-4, with TRBD1 as a possible D gene (5 bases). Germline V gene data show CDR1 as MNHEY and CDR2 as SVGAGI. Trimming took 7 bases from V and 5 from J, leaving 14 bases between them. The CDR3 sequence is 14 residues long. For the CDR3, the DNA is TGTGCCAGCACCCCCAGGGCGGGAAATGAAAAACTGTTTTTT. It codes for CASTPRAGNEKLFF.

This clone is a singleton in its sample. This chain links TRBV30 with TRBJ1-3, with D maybe TRBD1 (5 bases). The germline CDR1 and CDR2 sequences are GTSNPN and SVGIG (reference sequence). The CDR3 runs 14 residues. Deletions cut 5 bases from V and 0 bases from J, with 11 bases between. CDR3 amino acids: CAWGRGNSGNTIYF. The CDR3, as DNA: TGTGCCTGGGGAAGGGGTAACTCTGGAAACACCATATATTTT.

This rearrangement joins TRBV7-3 to TRBJ2-2; 7 bases match TRBD1. Trimming removed 2 bases from V and 4 bases from J; junction bases left unmatched: 4. This CDR3 has 15 amino acids. Per the germline V gene, CDR1 is SGHTA and CDR2 is FQGTGA. CDR3 loop: CASSLEGALTGELFF. The CDR3 DNA sequence: TGTGCCAGCAGCTTAGAGGGGGCCCTCACCGGGGAGCTGTTTTTT.

The rearrangement uses TRBV27 and TRBJ1-3, with TRBD1 matching over 10 bases. Germline CDR1 MNHEY, CDR2 SMNVEV (reference sequence). J was trimmed by 2 bases and V by 5 bases; bases with no gene match: 6. This CDR3 comprises 16 residues. The CDR3 coding sequence is TGTGCCAGCAGTCCCGGAGGACAGGGGGCTGGAAACACCATATATTTT. Its protein product is CASSPGGQGAGNTIYF.

The V gene is TRBV19, the J gene TRBJ1-1; 10 bases align to TRBD1. The CDR3 has 13 residues. The V gene end was trimmed by 5 bases and the J gene end by 7 bases; junction bases not matched to a gene: 4. Germline V CDR1 and CDR2: LNHDA, SQIVND (reference sequence). This chain's CDR3 is CASSPGQGFEAFF. The CDR3 coding sequence is TGTGCCAGTAGTCCGGGACAGGGGTTTGAAGCTTTCTTT.